This is a list of T cell receptor beta chains from one sample in a study of blood T cell repertoires in COVID-19. Only in-frame clones appear in the TCRdb table, and some are missing; sequencing was by immunoSEQ multiplex PCR. Among approximately 31,000 clones listed, 88% were seen once. Sequenced material: peripheral blood. These receptor sequences come from a woman aged 80 or over with active or convalescent COVID-19. Each CDR3 is given with its conserved first and last residue. D genes are given only for firm matches. Where a row states a size, it is once, few, many or the class of an expanded clone; other rows omit it.

len	d_gene	v_gene	abundance	j_gene	CDR3aa	CDR3nt
15	TRBD1	TRBV4-1	NA	TRBJ1-4	CASSQLRGGSEKLFF	TGCGCCAGCAGCCAATTGAGAGGGGGCAGTGAAAAACTGTTTTTT
16	NA	TRBV6-1	NA	TRBJ2-2	CASSEARTGYTGELFF	TGTGCCAGCAGTGAAGCCAGGACGGGATACACCGGGGAGCTGTTTTTT
15	NA	TRBV2	NA	TRBJ2-2	CASSVGRDRTGELFF	TGTGCCAGCAGTGTAGGCAGGGATCGTACCGGGGAGCTGTTTTTT
14	NA	TRBV7-8	NA	TRBJ1-5	CASSFTPTEGPQHF	TGTGCCAGCAGCTTTACGCCAACTGAGGGGCCCCAGCATTTT
13	NA	TRBV10-3	few	TRBJ1-1	CAADDSSNTEAFF	TGTGCCGCTGACGACAGCAGTAACACTGAAGCTTTCTTT
13	NA	TRBV2	NA	TRBJ1-5	CASSGESNQPQHF	TGTGCCAGCAGTGGCGAGAGCAATCAGCCCCAGCATTTT
13	TRBD1	TRBV2	NA	TRBJ1-6	CASSQQGDSPLHF	TGTGCCAGCAGCCAACAGGGGGATTCACCCCTCCACTTT
14	TRBD1	TRBV6-5	once	TRBJ2-7	CASSRGQGVGEQYF	TGTGCCAGCAGTAGGGGACAGGGGGTCGGTGAGCAGTACTTC
14	NA	TRBV7-8	few	TRBJ2-7	CASSPDRFGDEQYF	TGTGCCAGCAGCCCTGACAGGTTCGGTGACGAGCAGTACTTC
11	TRBD2	TRBV30	NA	TRBJ2-1	CAWDGGNEQFF	TGTGCCTGGGACGGGGGGAATGAGCAGTTCTTC
14	NA	TRBV7-3	NA	TRBJ1-1	CASSVGGESTEAFF	TGTGCCAGCAGCGTAGGAGGGGAAAGCACTGAAGCTTTCTTT
14	NA	TRBV3-1/TRBV3-2	NA	TRBJ2-4	CASSLQGGGNIQYF	TGTGCCAGCAGCCTTCAGGGGGGTGGAAACATTCAGTACTTC
16	TRBD2	TRBV5-4	NA	TRBJ2-1	CASSSQRGRSYNEQFF	TGTGCCAGCAGCTCGCAGCGGGGGCGCTCCTACAATGAGCAGTTCTTC
14	NA	TRBV5-5	NA	TRBJ2-3	CASSFSSATDTQYF	TGTGCCAGCAGCTTCAGTAGCGCCACAGATACGCAGTATTTT
17	TRBD1	TRBV18	NA	TRBJ1-3	CASSPTSRDSSGNTIYF	TGTGCCAGCTCACCAACTTCCCGGGACAGCTCTGGAAACACCATATATTTT
18	NA	TRBV4-1	NA	TRBJ1-3	CASSRLPGELEGGNTIYF	TGCGCCAGCAGCCGTCTACCGGGCGAGCTAGAGGGAGGAAACACCATATATTTT
12	NA	TRBV24-1	NA	TRBJ1-2	CATSDSQGGYTF	TGTGCCACCAGTGATAGTCAGGGTGGCTACACCTTC
15	TRBD1	TRBV24-1	NA	TRBJ1-4	CATSERGTGKEKLFF	TGTGCCACCAGCGAACGTGGGACAGGGAAGGAAAAACTGTTTTTT
13	NA	TRBV10-2	NA	TRBJ1-3	CASSENTGNTIYF	TGCGCCAGCAGTGAAAACACTGGAAACACCATATATTTT
15	TRBD1	TRBV19	NA	TRBJ2-2	CASSILGGETGELFF	TGTGCCAGTAGTATCCTAGGGGGCGAGACCGGGGAGCTGTTTTTT
14	TRBD2	TRBV19	NA	TRBJ2-2	CASNKRGDTGELFF	TGTGCCAGCAACAAGCGGGGGGACACCGGGGAGCTGTTTTTT
14	NA	TRBV11-2	NA	TRBJ1-2	CASRGLFHPYGYTF	TGTGCCAGCAGGGGACTGTTTCACCCCTATGGCTACACCTTC
17	TRBD1	TRBV3-1/TRBV3-2	NA	TRBJ2-1	CASSPGTGGGSYNEQFF	TGTGCCAGCAGCCCTGGGACAGGGGGGGGGTCCTACAATGAGCAGTTCTTC
13	NA	TRBV12-3/TRBV12-4	NA	TRBJ1-3	CASSSSGTNAIYF	TGTGCCAGCAGTTCATCAGGTACCAACGCCATATATTTT
15	NA	TRBV7-2	NA	TRBJ2-5	CASAVGTLRGETQYF	TGTGCCAGCGCTGTAGGGACCTTAAGGGGGGAGACCCAGTACTTC
17	NA	TRBV28	NA	TRBJ1-3	CASSSNLPFLTGNTIYF	TGTGCCAGCAGTTCGAACTTACCTTTTCTCACTGGAAACACCATATATTTT
15	NA	TRBV6-5	NA	TRBJ2-7	CASSLSQGGSYEQYF	TGTGCCAGCAGTTTATCGCAGGGAGGATCCTACGAGCAGTACTTC